The rows below give T cell receptor beta chains drawn from one sample of a study of T cells after yellow fever vaccination. One entry per CDR3 protein, called by TCRdb with MiXCR from the 5' RACE reads. Among about 360,000 distinct CDR3 sequences listed, approximately 5.7% were seen once. Sequencing was performed on PBMCs, taken 5 days after the yellow fever booster vaccination. These receptors were collected from a man aged 30-40 years who received the YFV17D yellow fever vaccine. The CDR3 runs from the conserved cysteine through the conserved F or W. A D gene is named only where the DNA matches it firmly. Expanded clones get a size class; other rows say once, few or many, or leave the size out.

>TRBV7-3|TRBD2|TRBJ2-2|once
CASSLGLAGDLGTGELFF
TGTGCCAGCAGCCTCGGACTAGCGGGAGATCTAGGCACCGGGGAGCTGTTTTTT
>TRBV7-3|NA|TRBJ1-2|few
CASSTKTGLGYTF
TGTGCCAGCAGCACTAAGACCGGACTAGGCTACACCTTC
>TRBV20-1|TRBD2|TRBJ2-7|few
CSAPPGGRLAGSYEQYF
TGCAGTGCTCCTCCCGGGGGGCGACTAGCGGGTTCCTACGAGCAGTACTTC
>TRBV12-3/TRBV12-4|NA|TRBJ2-6|few
CASSFGTGSSGANVLTF
TGTGCCAGCAGTTTTGGGACGGGGAGCTCTGGGGCCAACGTCCTGACTTTC
>TRBV18|NA|TRBJ2-7|many
CASSSGGTGSYEQYF
TGTGCCAGCTCGTCCGGGGGTACAGGCTCCTACGAGCAGTACTTC
>TRBV7-2|NA|TRBJ2-2|NA
CASSSSGHRTGELFF
TGTGCCAGCAGCTCAAGCGGACATAGGACCGGGGAGCTGTTTTTT
>TRBV29-1|TRBD2|TRBJ2-7|few
CSVIGLAGVEEQYF
TGCAGCGTGATAGGACTAGCGGGAGTAGAAGAGCAGTACTTC
>TRBV5-1|TRBD2|TRBJ2-1|many
CASSSIAGRSYNEQFF
TGCGCCAGCAGCTCCATAGCGGGAAGATCCTACAATGAGCAGTTCTTC
>TRBV6-2/TRBV6-3|NA|TRBJ2-6|NA
CASSRAGGANVLTF
TGTGCCAGCAGTCGAGCAGGTGGGGCCAACGTCCTGACTTTC
>TRBV3-1|NA|TRBJ2-5|NA
CASSARQETQYF
TGTGCCAGCAGCGCACGACAAGAGACCCAGTACTTC
>TRBV27|TRBD2|TRBJ2-1|many
CASRTSGGNYNEQFF
TGTGCCAGCAGGACTAGCGGGGGGAATTACAATGAGCAGTTCTTC
>TRBV15|NA|TRBJ1-2|NA
CATSYLGYGYTF
TGTGCCACCAGCTATCTGGGCTATGGCTACACCTTC
>TRBV6-5|NA|TRBJ2-4|NA
CASSYSKLGRDIQYF
TGTGCCAGCAGTTACTCCAAATTAGGACGGGACATTCAGTACTTC
>TRBV6-5|NA|TRBJ2-1|many
CASSPSGTLFF
TGTGCCAGCAGTCCGTCGGGGACTCTGTTCTTC
>TRBV7-9|NA|TRBJ2-7|few
CASSPEDKPYEQYF
TGTGCCAGCAGCCCGGAGGACAAACCCTACGAGCAGTACTTC
>TRBV28|NA|TRBJ2-7|NA
CASRLDSATGQYF
TGTGCCAGCAGATTGGACAGCGCGACGGGGCAGTACTTC
>TRBV12-3/TRBV12-4|NA|TRBJ1-2|few
CASSSTENYGYTF
TGTGCCAGCAGTTCGACCGAGAACTATGGCTACACCTTC
>TRBV7-9|TRBD2|TRBJ2-7|many
CASSQGVAGPTYEQYF
TGTGCCAGCAGCCAAGGGGTAGCGGGCCCGACCTACGAGCAGTACTTC
>TRBV7-2|NA|TRBJ2-5|NA
CASSLAGGGGRETQYF
TGTGCCAGCAGCTTAGCGGGAGGTGGGGGCAGGGAGACCCAGTACTTC
>TRBV7-2|NA|TRBJ2-1|many
CASSLRGQSAGFLSF
TGTGCCAGCAGCTTGCGGGGGCAATCGGCCGGCTTCCTCAGCTTC
>TRBV6-4|TRBD2|TRBJ2-7|NA
CASSKRLALRYEQYF
TGTGCCAGCAGTAAACGACTAGCGCTACGCTACGAGCAGTACTTC
>TRBV10-2|TRBD1|TRBJ1-5|many
CASSERGQGNQPQHF
TGCGCCAGCAGTGAGCGGGGACAGGGCAATCAGCCCCAGCATTTT
>TRBV20-1|NA|TRBJ2-1|few
CSASETGSSYNEQFF
TGCAGTGCTAGTGAAACAGGGAGCTCCTACAATGAGCAGTTCTTC
>TRBV12-3/TRBV12-4|TRBD2|TRBJ2-7|many
CASTTSGTSSYEQYF
TGTGCCAGCACCACTAGCGGGACAAGCTCCTACGAGCAGTACTTC
>TRBV5-1|NA|TRBJ2-2|many
CASSPENRELFF
TGCGCCAGCAGCCCAGAAAATCGGGAGCTGTTTTTT
>TRBV29-1|NA|TRBJ2-1|many
CSVLLLNEQFF
TGCAGCGTTCTTCTACTCAATGAGCAGTTCTTC
>TRBV6-1|NA|TRBJ2-3|NA
CASRGGNYGTQRTDTQYF
TGTGCCAGCCGTGGGGGGAATTACGGGACCCAAAGAACGGATACGCAGTATTTT
>TRBV19|TRBD2|TRBJ2-7|NA
CASTAGGPSYEQYF
TGTGCCAGTACCGCGGGAGGGCCTTCCTACGAGCAGTACTTC
>TRBV10-3|NA|TRBJ2-3|NA
CAITGNSDTQYF
TGTGCCATCACTGGAAACTCAGATACGCAGTATTTT
>TRBV29-1|NA|TRBJ2-7|NA
CSVEGTEYEQYF
TGCAGCGTTGAAGGGACAGAATACGAGCAGTACTTC
>TRBV10-2|TRBD2|TRBJ2-3|many
CASLAGEGDTQYF
TGCGCCAGTTTAGCGGGAGAGGGGGATACGCAGTATTTT
>TRBV28|NA|TRBJ2-2|many
CASRVDRANTGELFF
TGTGCCAGCAGGGTGGACAGAGCGAACACCGGGGAGCTGTTTTTT
>TRBV6-4|TRBD2|TRBJ2-3|many
CASSLTSGTSTVVLNTQYF
TGTGCCAGCAGCCTGACTAGCGGGACGTCCACGGTCGTTCTCAATACGCAGTATTTT
>TRBV20-1|TRBD2|TRBJ2-5|few
CSAIRGTSRQETQYF
TGCAGTGCTATCCGGGGGACTAGCAGACAAGAGACCCAGTACTTC
>TRBV10-3|TRBD2|TRBJ2-3|NA
CATRTSDDTQYF
TGTGCCACCCGGACTAGCGACGATACGCAGTATTTT
>TRBV29-1|TRBD2|TRBJ2-3|NA
CSVVAGDARGDTQYF
TGCAGCGTTGTGGCGGGAGACGCCCGTGGAGATACGCAGTATTTT
>TRBV12-3/TRBV12-4|TRBD2|TRBJ2-3|many
CASKNGRAQYF
TGTGCCAGCAAGAACGGGAGGGCCCAGTATTTT
>TRBV10-3|NA|TRBJ2-6|few
CAISEVYSGANVLTF
TGTGCCATCAGTGAAGTCTACTCTGGGGCCAACGTCCTGACTTTC
>TRBV6-1|TRBD2|TRBJ2-1|few
CASSKGLASNEQFF
TGTGCCAGCAGTAAGGGACTAGCCTCAAATGAGCAGTTCTTC
>TRBV9|NA|TRBJ2-3|NA
CASSVEASSLSADTQYF
TGTGCCAGCAGCGTAGAGGCTAGCAGCCTGAGCGCAGATACGCAGTATTTT
>TRBV20-1|TRBD2|TRBJ2-1|few
CSAKLAGEEFF
TGCAGTGCCAAACTAGCGGGAGAGGAGTTCTTC
>TRBV4-2|NA|TRBJ2-5|many
CASSSRVLQETQYF
TGTGCCAGCAGCTCTAGGGTTTTGCAAGAGACCCAGTACTTC
>TRBV7-2|NA|TRBJ2-5|NA
CASSLHGAGVRETQYF
TGTGCCAGCAGCCTTCACGGGGCAGGGGTAAGGGAGACCCAGTACTTC
>TRBV19|TRBD2|TRBJ2-5|many
CASSREGQETQYF
TGTGCCAGTAGTAGGGAGGGTCAAGAGACCCAGTACTTC
>TRBV7-2|TRBD2|TRBJ2-7|many
CASSLVAGHSSEQYF
TGTGCCAGCAGCTTAGTAGCGGGGCACTCTAGCGAGCAGTACTTC
>TRBV12-3/TRBV12-4|TRBD2|TRBJ2-3|NA
CASSLLAGGEGGTDTQYF
TGTGCCAGCAGTTTACTAGCGGGAGGAGAGGGTGGCACAGATACGCAGTATTTT
>TRBV4-2|TRBD2|TRBJ2-1|NA
CASSPSGTSGNHEQFF
TGTGCCAGCAGCCCATCCGGGACTAGCGGGAATCATGAGCAGTTCTTC
>TRBV24-1|TRBD2|TRBJ2-1|few
CATSLSGAYNEQFF
TGTGCCACCAGTCTTAGCGGGGCCTACAATGAGCAGTTCTTC
>TRBV12-3/TRBV12-4|NA|TRBJ2-7|many
CASTRGQGDEQYF
TGTGCCAGCACCAGAGGACAAGGAGACGAGCAGTACTTC
>TRBV10-3|TRBD2|TRBJ2-7|few
CAISELAATYEQYF
TGTGCCATCAGTGAGCTAGCGGCTACCTACGAGCAGTACTTC
>TRBV9|NA|TRBJ2-6|few
CASSGPSGANVLTF
TGTGCCAGCAGCGGGCCGTCTGGGGCCAACGTCCTGACTTTC
>TRBV6-1|NA|TRBJ2-1|few
CASRLPHVGLHEQFF
TGTGCCAGCAGGCTCCCCCACGTGGGACTCCATGAGCAGTTCTTC
>TRBV12-3/TRBV12-4|TRBD1|TRBJ2-5|many
CATQRQGQETQYF
TGTGCCACCCAAAGACAGGGCCAAGAGACCCAGTACTTC
>TRBV9|TRBD2|TRBJ2-1|few
CASSVEAAGNNNEQFF
TGTGCCAGCAGCGTAGAGGCAGCGGGGAACAACAATGAGCAGTTCTTC
>TRBV7-2|TRBD1|TRBJ2-4|few
CASSLRGGQGKNIQYF
TGTGCCAGCAGCTTAAGGGGTGGACAGGGAAAAAACATTCAGTACTTC
>TRBV20-1|NA|TRBJ2-6|few
CSAKLYRVGGANVLTF
TGCAGTGCTAAACTCTACAGAGTTGGTGGGGCCAACGTCCTGACTTTC
>TRBV14|NA|TRBJ2-1|many
CASSPVLPLEQFF
TGTGCCAGCAGCCCAGTACTACCCCTAGAGCAGTTCTTC
>TRBV18|TRBD2|TRBJ2-1|NA
CASSPLASGDNEQFF
TGTGCCAGCTCACCACTGGCTAGCGGAGACAATGAGCAGTTCTTC
>TRBV12-3/TRBV12-4|NA|TRBJ2-1|many
CASSLGRGNEQFF
TGTGCCAGCAGTTTAGGCCGGGGAAATGAGCAGTTCTTC